This entry lists 10 T cell receptor beta chains sequenced from one sample in a study of cytomegalovirus exposure and HLA in healthy donors. PCR involved 60 Vbeta and 13 Jbeta primers. TCRdb keeps only in-frame clones here, not all; method: immunoSEQ multiplex PCR. The repertoire holds tens of thousands of clones, with around 80% as singletons. The sample consisted of PBMCs. These receptors were taken from a man over 45 in good health and CMV-seropositive.

In this sample, this clone turned up a few times. This rearrangement joins TRBV5-4 to TRBJ2-7, with TRBD2 matching over 7 bases. J lost 5 bases, V lost 3 bases, and 11 bases had no gene match. The germline CDR1 and CDR2 sequences are SGHNT and YYREEE (reference sequence). The CDR3 extends over 15 amino acids. The CDR3 sequence is CASSYQVAGVDEQYF. The CDR3 coding sequence is TGTGCCAGCAGCTACCAAGTAGCGGGTGTGGACGAGCAGTACTTC.

The chain couples TRBV19 to TRBJ2-4, with D tentatively TRBD2 (6 bases). Germline V gene sequence: CDR1 LNHDA, CDR2 SQIVND (reference sequence). CDR3 length: 14 residues. Trimming removed 7 bases at V and 5 bases at J, with 15 bases between. In nucleotides, the CDR3 is TGTGCCAGTACCCCATGGGACTCACAAAACATTCAGTACTTC. Its protein is CASTPWDSQNIQYF. The full variable domain, its missing parts supplied by reference TRBV19 and TRBJ2-4, is DGGITQSPKYLFRKEGQNVTLSCEQNLNHDAMYWYRQDPGQGLRLIYYSQIVNDFQKGDIAEGYSVSREKKESFPLTVTSAQKNPTAFYLCASTPWDSQNIQYFGAGTRLSVL.

This clone has just one count. V and J are TRBV19 and TRBJ1-5; 8 bases match TRBD1. Germline-derived CDR1 and CDR2 are LNHDA and SQIVND (reference sequence). V trimming: 3 bases; J trimming: 5 bases; junction bases outside the gene matches: 0. The CDR3 loop spans 13 amino acids. For the CDR3, the DNA is TGTGCCAGTAGTATGACAGGGGATCAGCCCCAGCATTTT. Protein: CASSMTGDQPQHF.

V is TRBV27 and J is TRBJ1-5; D is possibly TRBD1 (5 bases). Germline CDR1 MNHEY, CDR2 SMNVEV (reference sequence). The CDR3 has 17 residues. V lost 0 bases and J 5 bases, leaving 17 bases between the germline ends. CDR3 in amino acids: CASSLSINDSPYQPQHF. CDR3 in DNA: TGTGCCAGCAGTTTATCCATCAATGACAGCCCTTATCAGCCCCAGCATTTT.

Regarding this clone: A junction end diverges from the germline sequence, so it may reflect a read error. The genes are TRBV6-1 and TRBJ2-4, with 10 bases matching TRBD1. Germline V gene data show CDR1 as MNHNS and CDR2 as SASEGT. The CDR3 loop spans 15 amino acids. The CDR3 DNA follows: TGTGCCAGCAGTGAAGCTAGGACAGGGGGAAACAGTCAGTACTTC. This encodes CASSEARTGGNSQYF.

The chain joins TRBV30 to TRBJ2-7; 8 positions agree with TRBD2. The V segment lost 0 bases and the J segment 3 bases; nucleotides outside the gene matches: 7. The V gene's germline CDR1 is GTSNPN and CDR2 SVGIG (reference sequence). This CDR3 has 15 amino acids. CDR3 residues: CAWSVRRAGVYEQYF. The DNA of the CDR3 is TGTGCCTGGAGTGTACGTCGAGCGGGAGTCTACGAGCAGTACTTC.

This chain uses TRBV6-1 with TRBJ2-5, with 8 nucleotides matching TRBD1. Germline V lookup: CDR1 MNHNS, CDR2 SASEGT. The J segment lost 1 base and the V segment lost 10 bases, leaving 2 bases of the junction unmatched. CDR3 length: 12 amino acids. In nucleotides, the CDR3 is TGTGCCACCGACAGGGGCCAAGAGACCCAGTACTTC. Translating it yields CATDRGQETQYF.

The chain recombines TRBV5-6 with TRBJ2-7, with 7 nucleotides matching TRBD1. The J segment lost 0 bases and the V segment lost 2 bases, leaving 5 bases of the junction unmatched. CDR1 and CDR2 from the germline V gene are SGHDT and YYEEEE. This CDR3 region has 15 residues. The CDR3 DNA follows: TGTGCCAGCAGCTTTGGGGGACAGAGCTCCTACGAGCAGTACTTC. This gives the protein CASSFGGQSSYEQYF.

Turning to this clone: The junction departs from the called germline gene at one end, perhaps through a read error. The chain links TRBV5-1 to TRBJ2-1; perhaps TRBD2 as D (5 bases). Germline CDR1 is SGHRS and CDR2 is YFSETQ. The CDR3 sequence is 18 residues long. The CDR3 is CASSFNILGDPPYNGQFF. For the CDR3, the DNA is TGCGCCAGCAGCTTCAATATACTAGGCGACCCTCCTTACAATGGGCAGTTCTTC.

This clone was picked up a small number of times. This chain uses TRBV11-3 with TRBJ2-5; 10 bases fit TRBD1. Per germline, CDR1 SGHNT and CDR2 YENEEA. V lost 4 bases to trimming and J lost 4 bases; unmatched junction nucleotides: 18. The CDR3 contains 19 residues. Written as DNA, the CDR3 is TGTGCCAGCAGCTCTGGTTTCAAACCGGGACAGGGGTGGGGAGAGACCCAGTACTTC. It yields the protein CASSSGFKPGQGWGETQYF.